Listed below are T cell receptor beta chains from one sample, sequenced in a study of CD8 T cell repertoires and HIV-1 epitope variants. Only in-frame clones appear in the TCRdb table, and some are missing; sequencing was by immunoSEQ multiplex PCR. Of some 5,700 clones in the sample, about 60% were seen once. No antigen is known for these receptors. The specimen was cultured CD8+ T cells derived from PBMCs. Receptors were obtained from a male donor with HIV. Each CDR3 is given with its conserved first and last residue. For some rows the clone size is stated as once, few or many, or as a class when expanded; others skip it.

abundance	v_gene	CDR3aa
few	TRBV5-1	CASSSTGTGGYEQYF
few	TRBV5-6	CASSFGTGLLADTQYF
NA	TRBV14	CASSKGLTYNEQFF
NA	TRBV7-9	CASSRELTDTQYF
NA	TRBV15	CATSWQANQPQHF
NA	TRBV28	CASNLGRSGNSYNEQFF
NA	TRBV5-1	CASSLRVPGRDRYNEQFF
NA	TRBV27	CASSLSGGWGNEQFF
few	TRBV19	CASSPTDYGYTF
NA	TRBV21-1	CASCKGMEEETQYF
NA	TRBV7-3	CASSRLADTGELFF
NA	TRBV18	CASSPPGQQETQYF
NA	TRBV4-1	CASSPRDGYYGYTF
NA	TRBV7-9	CASSLVEQRTDTQYF
NA	TRBV7-9	CASSPSSNGYTF
NA	TRBV2	CASSVQSYEQYF
NA	TRBV29-1	CSVEQGNTIYF
once	TRBV5-1	CASSPKVANPAETQYF
medium-sized	TRBV28	CASSPIGTGEAFF
NA	TRBV10-3	CAIRPGLHTDTQYF
NA	TRBV28	CATGTGSSGANVLTF
NA	TRBV28	CASSLGAQRADTQYF
once	TRBV14	CVVDSGSNEQFF
few	TRBV7-8	CASSQGSGQGDGYTF
NA	TRBV14	CASSGGGADTQYF
NA	TRBV6-6	CASTKGSTDTQYF
NA	TRBV2	CASSIYEQFF
NA	TRBV13	CASSLGQGLAGRNTGELFF
NA	TRBV5-1	CASSLAGAAPGELFF
NA	TRBV27	CAGQDSTDRVVTYEQYF
once	TRBV2	CASSHSVSSYNEQFF
NA	TRBV7-9	CASSSTGWGEQFF
NA	TRBV6-5	CASSYNRGQRYGYTF
once	TRBV27	CASSSGGQGPSNQPQHF
once	TRBV13	CASSLTGKNEQYF
NA	TRBV19	CASSTDRVSYNEQFF
few	TRBV6-1	CASSEGEGGGYEQYF
NA	TRBV29-1	CSVVASWGDTQYF
NA	TRBV28	CASSPTVRLTEAFF
NA	TRBV7-8	CASSPGQAINEKLFF
NA	TRBV19	CASSPGTSGIVITDTQYF
NA	TRBV19	CASSIPGVTEAFF
NA	TRBV11-2	CASSLPSSGVGEQYF
NA	TRBV7-8	CASSLDAVQPSNTGELFF
NA	TRBV9	CASSPGGETNTEAFF
NA	TRBV7-9	CASSLLDGPPEAFF
NA	TRBV28	CASSPLTGVNEKLFF
NA	TRBV7-6	CASSLASGAGGLETQYF
NA	TRBV28	CASSFAGTGNYGYTF
NA	TRBV4-3	CASSQDQGTTEAFF
NA	TRBV5-1	CASSLKGSGMGTTDTQYF